This T cell receptor (beta chain) was observed in a study of T cells in Graves' hyperthyroidism and ophthalmopathy. At the level of the study: Staff took peripheral blood when the initial diagnosis was made, before any treatment began.

RNA transcripts served as the template for amplifying TCR beta CDR3 regions. HTBI primers drove first-round RT-PCR of the TCR CDR3. TCRdb re-called the multiplex PCR reads through MiXCR, storing one row per CDR3 protein. The sample shows around 250,000 distinct CDR3 sequences, 16% of them seen only once. Germline assignment: CDR1 MNHEY and CDR2 SMNVEV (reference sequence). The CDR3 spans 14 residues. Unmatched junction bases numbered 2, after V lost 5 bases and J lost 7 bases. Exclusions: uncontrolled infection, other autoimmune disease, pregnancy, lactation. The PBMCs studied were ones that came from 8.5 to 10 ml fresh peripheral blood.

Sample: blood. The sequence came from a young woman with Graves' ophthalmopathy. The gene calls are TRBV27 and TRBJ2-1; TRBD2 agrees at 13 bases. The CDR3 DNA follows: TGTGCCAGCAGTGGGGGACTAGCGGGAAATGAGCAGTTCTTC. It yields the protein CASSGGLAGNEQFF.